A single sample is the source of the 25 T cell receptor beta chains below, sequenced in a study of T cell repertoires in cytomegalovirus infection. TCRdb fed the reads into MiXCR, producing one record per CDR3 protein. Of around 490,000 distinct CDR3 sequences listed, 26% are singletons. The sequencing input was PBMCs. The receptors were gathered from a human donor in good health (CMV status not recorded). Some clones in this sample may be carry-over from other donors' samples.

This clonotype appeared a few times. The V and J genes are TRBV20-1 and TRBJ2-3, with 9 bases lining up with TRBD2. CDR3 length: 15 residues. Unmatched junction bases numbered 9, after V lost 3 bases and J lost 5 bases. CDR1 is DFQATT and CDR2 is SNEGSKA in the germline V gene (reference sequence). The CDR3 reads CSASLASGVLDTQYF. The CDR3 DNA follows: TGCAGTGCTAGTCTGGCTAGCGGGGTATTAGATACGCAGTATTTT.

The rearrangement links TRBV20-1 to TRBJ2-3; D is perhaps TRBD1 or TRBD2 (5 bases each). The V and J ends lost 6 bases and 6 bases respectively, with 16 bases between them. Germline loops: CDR1 DFQATT, CDR2 SNEGSKA (reference sequence). This CDR3 region has 13 residues. The CDR3 loop is CSAGWGKRDTQYF. The CDR3 region has the DNA TGCAGTGCCGGGTGGGGGAAGCGGGATACGCAGTATTTT.

This clonotype showed up just a few times. J is TRBJ2-7 and V is TRBV6-1; maybe TRBD2 (6 bases). Germline V gene sequence: CDR1 MNHNS, CDR2 SASEGT. The CDR3 extends over 15 amino acids. Trimming took 4 bases from V and 5 from J, leaving 18 bases between them. CDR3 sequence (DNA): TGTGCCAGCAGTGCGACCCCGATACGGGAGCACGAGCAGTACTTC. It specifies CASSATPIREHEQYF.

The sample holds one count of this clonotype. The chain uses TRBV7-8 and TRBJ2-2; TRBD2 matches at 13 bases. Germline values: CDR1 SGHVS, CDR2 FQNEAQ. The CDR3 extends over 17 amino acids. Losses at the gene ends were 5 bases for V and 1 base for J; bases not matched to a gene: 4. CDR3 sequence (DNA): TGTGCCAGCAGCAAAGGGACTAGCGGGATGAACACCGGGGAGCTGTTTTTT. It specifies CASSKGTSGMNTGELFF. The whole variable domain, remainder taken from reference TRBV7-8 and TRBJ2-2, is GAGVSQSPRYKVAKRGQDVALRCDPISGHVSLFWYQQALGQGPEFLTYFQNEAQLDKSGLPSDRFFAERPEGSVSTLKIQRTQQEDSAVYLCASSKGTSGMNTGELFFGEGSRLTVL.

V usage is TRBV27 and J usage is TRBJ1-5; 7 bases match TRBD1. The V gene end was trimmed by 10 bases and the J gene end by 2 bases; junction bases not matched to a gene: 11. Looked up from germline, CDR1 is MNHEY and CDR2 is SMNVEV (reference sequence). CDR3 size: 15 residues. The CDR3 DNA sequence: TGTGCCACCAAGGGGGCGCGAGAGGGCAATCAGCCCCAGCATTTT. Amino acid sequence: CATKGAREGNQPQHF.

The chain carries TRBV20-1 and TRBJ2-1; no clear D gene. CDR1 is DFQATT, CDR2 SNEGSKA, per germline (reference sequence). Between the trimmed V and J ends, which lost 4 bases and 6 bases, there was a span of 7 bases. The CDR3 is made up of 11 amino acids. DNA of the CDR3: TGCAGTGCTAATGGGCGCAATGAGCAGTTCTTC. Its translation: CSANGRNEQFF.

This chain joins TRBV27 and TRBJ2-3; 8 nucleotides align to TRBD1. The CDR3 consists of 16 residues. The trim removed 4 bases at V and 0 bases at J, leaving 6 bases unmatched. Germline V gives CDR1 MNHEY, CDR2 SMNVEV (reference sequence). The CDR3 DNA reads TGTGCCAGCAGTTCTCAGGGGGCAATAAGCACAGATACGCAGTATTTT. Amino acid sequence: CASSSQGAISTDTQYF.

The V and J genes are TRBV7-6 and TRBJ2-2; maybe TRBD1 (6 bases). From germline, CDR1 is SGHVS and CDR2 FNYEAQ. V lost 1 base to trimming and J lost 6 bases, with 18 bases between them. The CDR3 covers 17 residues. The CDR3 sequence: CASSLGWGTPTSGELFF. CDR3 DNA: TGTGCCAGCAGCTTAGGATGGGGGACACCCACGTCCGGGGAGCTGTTTTTT.

The rearrangement joins TRBV6-1 to TRBJ2-2; 9 bases map to TRBD2. Germline V gene lookup returns CDR1 MNHNS and CDR2 SASEGT. The ends lost 4 bases at V and 1 base at J; junction bases unmatched: 4. There are 16 residues in the CDR3. This CDR3 reads CASSARAGGNTGELFF. The CDR3 DNA sequence: TGTGCCAGCAGTGCCCGAGCGGGAGGGAACACCGGGGAGCTGTTTTTT.

The chain is built from TRBV6-6 and TRBJ2-7, with 8 bases aligning to TRBD2. The CDR3 consists of 14 residues. Germline CDR1 is MNHNY and CDR2 is SVGAGI (reference sequence). The junction had 4 bases not matched to a gene; V was cut back by 2 bases and J by 4 bases. CDR3: CASSYRGGQYEQYV. The CDR3 DNA is TGTGCCAGCAGTTACCGGGGGGGCCAATACGAGCAGTACGTC.

This clonotype was seen a handful of times. The chain recombines TRBV19 with TRBJ2-5; D is uncertain. V shed 7 bases and J shed 4 bases, with 16 bases lying between them. The CDR3 has 14 amino acids. Per germline, CDR1 LNHDA and CDR2 SQIVND (reference sequence). CDR3 in DNA: TGTGCCAGTAATATGGGCGGTTTCCCAGAGACCCAGTACTTC. Translating it yields CASNMGGFPETQYF.

This clonotype was seen more than once but under ten times. The chain joins TRBV27 to TRBJ2-2; D remains ambiguous. The CDR3 is 15 amino acids. The germline CDR1 and CDR2 sequences are MNHEY and SMNVEV (reference sequence). Trimming cost V 8 bases and J 1 base, with 14 bases left between them. The CDR3 nucleotides are TGTGCCAGCGCCCTATCGTCTCTGAACACCGGGGAGCTGTTTTTT. Translated, it gives CASALSSLNTGELFF.

The chain joins TRBV7-6 to TRBJ2-7, with a tentative D call TRBD1 (6 bases). The germline V and J ends were trimmed by 5 bases and 3 bases, with 11 bases remaining between them. The CDR3 contains 13 residues. Germline V gives CDR1 SGHVS, CDR2 FNYEAQ. This CDR3 is CASSPRDNYEQYV. For the CDR3, the DNA is TGTGCCAGCAGCCCTCGGGACAACTACGAGCAGTACGTC.

This clonotype is a singleton in its sample. The CDR3 here is CASRLAGGANVLTF. The CDR3 nucleotides read TGCGCCAGCAGACTAGCGGGTGGGGCCAACGTCCTGACTTTC. The chain couples TRBV10-2 to TRBJ2-6; TRBD2 agrees at 9 bases. The CDR3 runs to 14 residues. The trim removed 6 bases at V and 3 bases at J, leaving 0 bases unmatched. Germline values: CDR1 WSHSY, CDR2 SAAADI.

At least ten counts were recorded for this clonotype. The V gene is TRBV7-2, the J gene TRBJ2-1; tentatively, D is TRBD2 (6 bases). In germline, CDR1 is SGHTA, CDR2 FQGNSA. Between the trimmed V and J ends, which lost 5 bases and 1 base, there was a span of 9 bases. The CDR3 length is 14 residues. The CDR3 DNA is TGTGCCAGCAGCCCTAGCGCGTCCTACAATGAGCAGTTCTTC. Translated: CASSPSASYNEQFF.

The V gene is TRBV20-1, the J gene TRBJ2-2; D ambiguous. Germline V CDR1 and CDR2: DFQATT, SNEGSKA (reference sequence). The V end lost 0 bases, the J end lost 0 bases, and 8 bases lay between the germline ends. CDR3 length: 15 amino acids. The CDR3 sequence is CSAREQLPNTGELFF. The CDR3 region has the DNA TGCAGTGCTAGAGAGCAGCTTCCGAACACCGGGGAGCTGTTTTTT.

This clonotype was seen just once. This rearrangement joins TRBV29-1 to TRBJ2-3, with TRBD1 matching over 9 bases. CDR3 length: 15 amino acids. V was clipped by 6 bases and J by 2 bases; unmatched bases: 9. Germline V gene sequence: CDR1 SQVTM, CDR2 ANQGSEA. CDR3 DNA: TGCAGCGTAGGGCTCGGACAGGGGCTCACAGATACGCAGTATTTT. Translating it yields CSVGLGQGLTDTQYF.

This clonotype was detected a few times. The V and J genes are TRBV12-3 or TRBV12-4 and TRBJ2-1, with 7 nucleotides matching TRBD2. The junction had 15 bases not matched to a gene; V was cut back by 8 bases and J by 5 bases. This CDR3 contains 16 residues. The CDR3 sequence: CASDQQSSGANNEQFF. CDR3 in DNA: TGTGCCAGCGATCAACAGTCTAGCGGAGCGAACAATGAGCAGTTCTTC.

The chain recombines TRBV7-2 with TRBJ1-2; the D gene is possibly TRBD1 (6 bases). Germline-derived CDR1 and CDR2 are SGHTA and FQGNSA. The V end lost 0 bases, the J end lost 6 bases, and 20 bases lay between the germline ends. The CDR3 sequence is 17 residues long. The CDR3 loop is CASSLAYGGGRENGYTF. CDR3 in DNA: TGTGCCAGCAGCTTAGCGTATGGCGGGGGGCGCGAAAATGGCTACACCTTC.

The sample holds a few counts of this clonotype. The chain has TRBV6-2 or TRBV6-3 and TRBJ2-5; D is unresolved. The CDR3 is 14 residues long. V lost 5 bases, J lost 1 base, and 11 bases lay in between. The germline V gene encodes CDR1 MNHEY and CDR2 SVGEGT. The CDR3 region is CASSRAAVQETQYF. Here the CDR3 DNA reads TGTGCCAGCAGTAGGGCAGCTGTCCAAGAGACCCAGTACTTC.

There are many counts of this clonotype. The chain has TRBV12-3 or TRBV12-4 and TRBJ2-1, with 9 nucleotides matching TRBD2. V shed 5 bases and J 1 base; nucleotides not matched to a gene: 6. The CDR3 runs 16 residues. For the CDR3, the DNA is TGTGCCAGCAGTCTCCTAGCGGGAAGGTCCTACAATGAGCAGTTCTTC. This translates into CASSLLAGRSYNEQFF.

The chain combines TRBV4-1 with TRBJ2-2; 10 bases align to TRBD1. CDR1 MGHRA and CDR2 YSYEKL come from the germline V gene. CDR3 length equals 17 residues. The trim removed 1 base at V and 8 bases at J, leaving 10 bases unmatched. The CDR3 loop reads CASSQVGTGVYLGELFF. CDR3 coding DNA: TGCGCCAGCAGCCAAGTGGGGACAGGGGTCTACTTAGGGGAGCTGTTTTTT.

The chain has TRBV6-5 and TRBJ2-7; 8 nucleotides agree with TRBD2. The CDR3 sequence is 15 residues long. The germline CDR1 and CDR2 sequences are MNHEY and SVGAGI. After removal of 0 bases from V and 3 bases from J, the junction contained 4 bases not matched to a gene. CDR3 in DNA: TGTGCCAGCAGTTACTCGATGAGCGGGGGCTACGAGCAGTACGTC. The encoded protein is CASSYSMSGGYEQYV.

This clonotype occurred many times. In DNA form, the CDR3 reads TGTGCCAGCAGCCCCAACCCCCAGGGCTCCTACAATGAGCAGTTCTTC. This sequence encodes CASSPNPQGSYNEQFF. The chain has TRBV7-8 and TRBJ2-1; D perhaps matches TRBD1 (5 bases). This CDR3 has 16 amino acids. Deletions cut 5 bases from V and 0 bases from J, with 14 bases between. CDR1 and CDR2 (germline): SGHVS, FQNEAQ.

The rearrangement joins TRBV7-2 to TRBJ2-1, with D possibly being TRBD1 (7 bases). The CDR3 is 16 amino acids. V lost 1 base and J 8 bases, leaving 18 bases between the germline ends. Germline-derived CDR1 and CDR2 are SGHTA and FQGNSA. The CDR3 loop is CASSLVVVQGGDEQFF. The CDR3 DNA reads as TGTGCCAGCAGCTTAGTAGTCGTGCAGGGGGGAGATGAGCAGTTCTTC.